The entry that follows covers one T cell receptor beta chain sequence. No antigen is known for it. Per-nucleotide qualities are absent, and no much larger clonotype sits a single base away. These data originate in a study of blood T cell repertoires in COVID-19 (dated by TCRdb to about 2020). For context, the study as a whole: The collaborator samples originated in the United States, Italy and Spain and spanned the acute and convalescent phases of COVID-19. The material from the prospective study consisted of cDNA or gDNA derived from T cells, B-cell-depleted T cells, or PBMCs. Where HLA class I and class II types were available, the types were taken from metadata supplied by the sample provider, not from assay-based typing. The dataset comprised deeply sampled blood TCRbeta repertoires from subjects exposed to, actively infected with, or recovered from COVID-19. Samples were obtained from the ongoing ImmuneRACE study (first 160 participants) and from 950 to 1,500 subjects provided by 6 global collaborators. The repertoires were made available in a free public database intended to serve as a resource for research on the immune response to SARS-CoV-2. The sample metadata nearly always contained a de-identified subject ID, COVID-19 status, age in years and sex.

Whole blood was collected in K2EDTA tubes by collaborating institutions according to the institutions' own protocols. Collaborator samples were shipped for TCRbeta analysis as frozen whole blood, isolated PBMCs, or DNA extracted from either sample type. General study outcomes and caveats: The quantity of clinical and demographic metadata differed by source and by participant and was supplied without curation.

The junction carries 14 bases between V and J, which are trimmed by 0 bases and 6 bases respectively. The CDR3 goes from the cysteine to the phenylalanine over 15 residues. The only DNA kept is the CDR3, 45 bases in frame from the first base. CDR1 is given as LNHNV and CDR2 as YYDKDF, both from the germline V gene (reference sequence). TCRbeta CDR3 regions were amplified from genomic DNA using the immunoSEQ Assay, a bias-controlled multiplex PCR. The published analysis was carried out like this. Nucleated cell counts per sample were estimated from amplification of reference gene primers within the assay. To quantify the absolute abundance of each unique TCRbeta CDR3 rearrangement, sequence reads were collapsed and filtered. For each sample, productive Simpson clonality was calculated as the square root of Simpson's diversity index over productive rearrangements. This is the immuneACCESS table as TCRdb keeps it, with only in-frame sequences that have V and J called. A part of the clones is gone; compared with another copy, unresolved V genes explain less than half, and the rest is unexplained. V, J and clone size derive from that table, while D and trimming were established from the DNA sequence. The sample table shows about 300,000 clones, and 70% to 90% are seen once. Around 1.4% of the sample lies in the top ten.

This sequence originates from a man aged 70 or older with acute or convalescent COVID-19. The sequenced sample consisted of peripheral blood. The chain joins TRBV15 to TRBJ1-2; the D gene remains uncertain. The CDR3 region reads CATSRDPEGLDGYTF. Here is the DNA: TGTGCCACCAGCAGAGATCCAGAGGGATTGGATGGCTACACCTTC.